These T cell receptor beta chains were read from a single sample in a study of CD8 T cells in Susac syndrome. MiXCR, run by TCRdb on the immunoSEQ multiplex PCR reads, gives a single entry per CDR3 protein. The table shows under 550,000 distinct CDR3 sequences, with 85% occurring only once. The sequenced sample consisted of CD8+ T cells from PBMCs. Receptor source: a human donor with multiple sclerosis. Each CDR3 is given with its conserved first and last residue. D genes are given only for firm matches. A clone size is listed for some rows: how often the clone was seen (once, few, many), or a class if it is expanded.

TRBD1	TRBV12-3/TRBV12-4	few	TRBJ2-2	CASSWTGPGELFF	TGTGCCAGCAGTTGGACAGGTCCGGGGGAGCTGTTTTTT
NA	TRBV12-3/TRBV12-4	NA	TRBJ1-5	CASSLVADSNQPQHF	TGTGCCAGCAGTTTAGTCGCGGATAGCAATCAGCCCCAGCATTTT
NA	TRBV12-3/TRBV12-4	NA	TRBJ1-2	CASSLAFRGGYTF	TGTGCCAGCAGTTTAGCGTTCCGGGGTGGCTACACCTTC
NA	TRBV6-5	NA	TRBJ2-2	CASSFGVPNTGELFF	TGTGCCAGCAGCTTTGGGGTGCCGAACACCGGGGAGCTGTTTTTT
NA	TRBV4-1	once	TRBJ2-7	CASSQDRTRGEQYF	TGCGCCAGCAGCCAAGATCGCACACGGGGTGAGCAGTACTTC
NA	TRBV12-3/TRBV12-4	NA	TRBJ1-1	CASSDDRAEAFF	TGTGCCAGCAGTGATGACCGGGCTGAAGCTTTCTTT
NA	TRBV27	NA	TRBJ2-7	CASSPVTGFGLYEQYF	TGTGCCAGCAGTCCGGTAACAGGCTTTGGCCTCTACGAGCAGTACTTC
NA	TRBV10-3	NA	TRBJ2-7	CAISEPPGEQYF	TGTGCCATCAGTGAGCCGCCCGGGGAGCAGTACTTC
NA	TRBV4-1	NA	TRBJ1-3	CASSQVTAWSSGNTIYF	TGCGCCAGCAGCCAAGTTACGGCGTGGAGCTCTGGAAACACCATATATTTT
NA	TRBV10-3	NA	TRBJ2-2	CAITDWEQGLAGELFF	TGTGCCATCACGGACTGGGAGCAGGGTCTCGCCGGGGAGCTGTTTTTT
TRBD2	TRBV7-2	NA	TRBJ2-7	CASSWGLGDYEQYF	TGTGCCAGCAGCTGGGGACTAGGGGACTACGAGCAGTACTTC
NA	TRBV4-1	NA	TRBJ2-1	CASSREDGEQFF	TGCGCCAGCAGCCGTGAGGACGGTGAGCAGTTCTTC
NA	TRBV18	NA	TRBJ1-4	CASSSTRAWWEKLFF	TGTGCCAGCTCATCGACCAGGGCGTGGTGGGAAAAACTGTTTTTT
NA	TRBV7-9	NA	TRBJ2-5	CASSLLANQKETQYF	TGTGCCAGCAGCTTACTAGCGAATCAGAAAGAGACCCAGTACTTC
NA	TRBV7-8	NA	TRBJ2-7	CASSSGQTVYEQYF	TGTGCCAGCAGCTCAGGACAGACCGTCTACGAGCAGTACTTC
TRBD2	TRBV6-5	NA	TRBJ2-2	CASSYSLARTNTGELFF	TGTGCCAGCAGTTACTCACTAGCGCGAACGAACACCGGGGAGCTGTTTTTT
NA	TRBV30	NA	TRBJ2-7	CAWSVPQGGIYEQYF	TGTGCCTGGAGTGTACCGCAGGGAGGTATCTACGAGCAGTACTTC
NA	TRBV6-6	NA	TRBJ1-1	CASSYSTTAPNTEAFF	TGTGCCAGCAGTTACTCGACAACCGCCCCGAACACTGAAGCTTTCTTT
NA	TRBV6-5	NA	TRBJ1-1	CASSWVQGNTEAFF	TGTGCCAGCAGTTGGGTACAGGGGAACACTGAAGCTTTCTTT
TRBD1	TRBV30	NA	TRBJ2-2	CAWTGGSTGELFF	TGTGCCTGGACAGGGGGATCTACCGGGGAGCTGTTTTTT
TRBD1	TRBV12-3/TRBV12-4	NA	TRBJ1-2	CASRDTGAINNYGYTF	TGTGCCAGCAGGGACACAGGGGCCATAAATAACTATGGCTACACCTTC
NA	TRBV30	few	TRBJ2-7	CAGTGTSYEQYF	TGTGCCGGAACAGGAACCTCCTACGAGCAGTACTTC
NA	TRBV12-3/TRBV12-4	once	TRBJ1-2	CASSWMTEDNYGYTF	TGTGCCAGCAGCTGGATGACAGAAGATAACTATGGCTACACCTTC
NA	TRBV7-9	NA	TRBJ2-1	CASSPGRYNEQFF	TGTGCCAGCAGCCCCGGACGATACAATGAGCAGTTCTTC
TRBD2	TRBV7-2	NA	TRBJ2-7	CASSDALAGTYEQYF	TGTGCCAGCAGCGACGCCCTAGCGGGGACCTACGAGCAGTACTTC
NA	TRBV25-1	NA	TRBJ1-6	CASSEYRLNSPLHF	TGTGCCAGCAGTGAATATCGCCTTAATTCACCCCTCCACTTT
NA	TRBV30	NA	TRBJ2-7	CAWYEGGHEQYF	TGTGCCTGGTACGAAGGGGGACACGAGCAGTACTTC
NA	TRBV12-3/TRBV12-4	few	TRBJ2-2	CASSFPTGELFF	TGTGCCAGCAGTTTCCCCACCGGGGAGCTGTTTTTT
NA	TRBV7-2	NA	TRBJ2-3	CASSLLGGDTQYF	TGTGCCAGCAGCTTATTAGGGGGAGATACGCAGTATTTT
NA	TRBV20-1	NA	TRBJ2-3	CSARDREGTYTDTQYF	TGCAGTGCTAGAGATCGGGAAGGGACGTACACAGATACGCAGTATTTT
NA	TRBV27	NA	TRBJ2-1	CASGRPQSSYNEQFF	TGTGCCAGCGGTCGACCACAGAGCTCCTACAATGAGCAGTTCTTC
NA	TRBV3-1	NA	TRBJ1-1	CASSQVYGGTEAFF	TGTGCCAGCAGCCAAGTTTATGGAGGGACCGAAGCTTTCTTT
NA	TRBV6-5	NA	TRBJ2-7	CASSYTFSYEQYF	TGTGCCAGCAGTTATACTTTTTCCTACGAGCAGTACTTC
NA	TRBV6-5	NA	TRBJ2-3	CASSYYGQRDTQYF	TGTGCCAGCAGTTATTACGGACAGCGCGATACGCAGTATTTT
TRBD2	TRBV4-1	NA	TRBJ2-3	CASTSGAGDTQYF	TGCGCGTCGACTAGCGGGGCTGGAGATACGCAGTATTTT
NA	TRBV11-2	NA	TRBJ1-2	CASSSGDGNYGYTF	TGTGCCAGCAGCTCAGGAGATGGAAACTATGGCTACACCTTC
TRBD1	TRBV5-6	NA	TRBJ1-1	CASSWTGTNTEAFF	TGTGCCAGCAGCTGGACAGGGACGAACACTGAAGCTTTCTTT
NA	TRBV7-9	few	TRBJ2-7	CASSIGLAYEQYF	TGTGCCAGCAGCATTGGACTGGCTTACGAGCAGTACTTC
TRBD1	TRBV20-1	NA	TRBJ1-2	CSAREQGAFYGYTF	TGCAGTGCTAGAGAGCAGGGGGCCTTCTATGGCTACACCTTC
TRBD2	TRBV20-1	NA	TRBJ2-7	CSASRGGSYEQYF	TGCAGTGCTAGTCGGGGGGGGTCCTACGAGCAGTACTTC
TRBD1	TRBV7-3	NA	TRBJ2-3	CASSLIPYRGVDTQYF	TGTGCCAGCAGCTTAATCCCCTACAGGGGGGTAGATACGCAGTATTTT
TRBD1	TRBV6-5	NA	TRBJ2-3	CASSYDRVGVGGTDTQYF	TGTGCCAGCAGTTACGACAGGGTGGGGGTCGGAGGCACAGATACGCAGTATTTT
NA	TRBV6-1	few	TRBJ2-7	CATKNRDYYEQYF	TGTGCCACCAAGAACAGGGATTACTACGAGCAGTACTTC
NA	TRBV2	NA	TRBJ1-2	CATPGYGYTF	TGTGCCACCCCCGGGTATGGCTACACCTTC
TRBD1	TRBV28	NA	TRBJ2-1	CASSSGQIPRTRTLNEQFF	TGTGCCAGCAGTTCGGGACAGATACCCCGGACTCGAACACTAAATGAGCAGTTCTTC